This T cell receptor beta chain was retrieved from a study of cytomegalovirus exposure and HLA in healthy donors. V gave up 8 bases and J gave up 0 bases, with 20 bases separating them. From germline, CDR1 is LNHDA and CDR2 SQIVND (reference sequence). CDR3 size: 17 residues. PCR used 60 Vbeta primers and 13 Jbeta primers. The assay was immunoSEQ multiplex PCR, and TCRdb's table has in-frame clones only and misses some. The top ten hold more than 2% of the sample, which has 65,000 to 75,000 clones, around 63% seen once. The sequence was obtained from a woman aged 25 to 45 in good health and CMV-seronegative. The chain carries TRBV19 and TRBJ2-4; TRBD2 is a possible D gene (6 bases). Sequenced material: PBMCs. As DNA, the CDR3 is TGTGCCAGTGCGTGGATTAGCGGCGGACTAGCCAAAAACATTCAGTACTTC. This encodes CASAWISGGLAKNIQYF.